This T cell receptor beta chain comes out of a study of T cell responses to AZD1222 COVID-19 vaccine. Points on this clone: Its antigen remains unidentified.

TCRdb's copy holds only in-frame clones and misses some; the assay was immunoSEQ multiplex PCR. Of approximately 120,000 clones in the sample, 89% were seen once. Broader study findings: Baseline seropositives among AZD1222 recipients totaled only six or seven. A reported finding is that nearly half of spike-specific TCRs target unmutated variant regions.

The CDR3 extends over 16 amino acids. Trimming removed 4 bases from V and 2 bases from J, with 18 bases in between. Germline-derived CDR1 and CDR2 are MDHEN and SYDVKM. The chain joins TRBV28 to TRBJ2-7, with unresolved D. Source: peripheral blood, taken on day 0 of AZD1222 vaccination. The clonotype was recovered from an adult in good health. Here the CDR3 reads CASSYQKKSFAYEQYF. CDR3 bases: TGTGCCAGCAGTTATCAAAAGAAATCGTTCGCCTACGAGCAGTACTTC.